This T cell receptor (beta chain) was sequenced in a study of blood T cell repertoires in COVID-19. Study details: PBMCs, B-cell-depleted T cells, or T cells were the source of the cDNA or gDNA that made up the material.

Sequencing used immunoSEQ multiplex PCR; TCRdb keeps in-frame clones, though not all of them. The profile shows about 180,000 clones, 83% of them singletons. Deletions cut 4 bases from V and 2 bases from J, with 12 bases between. Germline V gene sequence: CDR1 SGHNT, CDR2 YYREEE (reference sequence). The CDR3 totals 14 residues. Sequenced material: peripheral blood. The chain has TRBV5-4 and TRBJ1-1; no definite D call. This receptor was obtained from a human donor in a cohort sampled during active COVID-19. The CDR3, as DNA: TGTGCCAGCAGCCCCCAGGCAGGCAACACTGAAGCTTTCTTT. Encoded protein: CASSPQAGNTEAFF.